The 20 T cell receptor beta chains below were found in one sample sequenced in a study of beta chain features in type 1 diabetes. Study observations and caveats: Patients with Type 1 diabetes showed moderately but significantly shorter TCRB CDR3s in all four CD4+ subsets.

The entirety of the isolated RNA underwent reverse transcription, so expressed TCRB transcripts were sequenced. Sequencing was performed with immunoSEQ multiplex PCR; in TCRdb, only in-frame clones are kept and a portion is missing. Among some 240,000 clones listed, more than 15% were seen once. These TCRs' antigens remain unknown. Source material: naive CD4+ T cells from blood. The receptor source for this set is a man younger than 40 with type 1 diabetes.

The chain combines TRBV7-8 with TRBJ1-1; D not certain. Trimming removed 8 bases at V and 5 bases at J, with 12 bases between. Germline CDR1 SGHVS, CDR2 FQNEAQ. The CDR3 extends over 12 amino acids. Here the CDR3 DNA reads TGTGCCAGCCATACTGGTGGGACTGAAGCTTTCTTT. Its translation: CASHTGGTEAFF.

This clone came up a few times. The J gene is TRBJ1-2, the V gene TRBV30; 8 nucleotides line up with TRBD1. The germline V gene encodes CDR1 GTSNPN and CDR2 SVGIG (reference sequence). This CDR3 comprises 14 residues. With V trimmed by 7 bases and J by 3 bases, 10 bases remained unmatched. CDR3 protein: CALYRTGTYYGYTF. The CDR3 DNA is TGTGCCTTGTACCGGACAGGGACCTACTATGGCTACACCTTC.

The table lists this clone with a few counts. This chain uses TRBV14 with TRBJ1-1, with D possibly being TRBD1 (5 bases). This CDR3 spans 13 amino acids. In germline, CDR1 is SGHDN, CDR2 FVKESK. Trimming shortened V by 3 bases and J by 3 bases, and 8 bases separated the two germline ends. In DNA form, the CDR3 reads TGTGCCAGCAGCCAGGGGCTGTACACTGAAGCTTTCTTT. Translation gives CASSQGLYTEAFF.

J is TRBJ2-4 and V is TRBV9; 7 positions agree with TRBD1. Germline CDR1 SGDLS, CDR2 YYNGEE. V shed 3 bases and J 2 bases; nucleotides not matched to a gene: 2. The CDR3 is made up of 14 amino acids. The CDR3 region is CASSAGGSKNIQYF. The CDR3 DNA sequence: TGTGCCAGCAGCGCAGGGGGATCCAAAAACATTCAGTACTTC.

The chain has TRBV29-1 and TRBJ1-1, with no clear D. CDR1 and CDR2 (germline): SQVTM, ANQGSEA. Trimming removed 2 bases at V and 0 bases at J, with 7 bases between. The CDR3 is made up of 13 amino acids. DNA of the CDR3: TGCAGCGTTGAATCAGGAATGAACACTGAAGCTTTCTTT. Protein: CSVESGMNTEAFF.

The table lists this clone with a few counts. The rearrangement joins TRBV11-1 to TRBJ2-7; TRBD2 aligns across 8 bases. The ends lost 5 bases at V and 6 bases at J; junction bases unmatched: 9. Germline V CDR1 and CDR2: SGHAT, FQDESV (reference sequence). This CDR3 region has 14 residues. CDR3 in DNA: TGTGCCAGCAGCGTCCAAGGACTAGCAGGCGAGCAGTACTTC. Protein sequence: CASSVQGLAGEQYF.

This chain uses TRBV4-3 with TRBJ2-3; perhaps TRBD2 as D (6 bases). The V end was cut by 0 bases, the J end by 2 bases, with 15 bases between. Germline CDR1 and CDR2: LGHNA and YSLEER. The length of the CDR3 is 17 residues. CDR3 DNA sequence: TGCGCCAGCAGCCAAGATCCCGGAGCGGGTCACACAGATACGCAGTATTTT. Translating gives CASSQDPGAGHTDTQYF.

The CDR3 spells CASSQTSGSSYNEQFF. The CDR3 DNA reads as TGTGCCAGCAGCCAGACTAGCGGGAGTAGCTACAATGAGCAGTTCTTC. The V call is TRBV7-9, the J call TRBJ2-1, with 12 positions matching TRBD2. The J segment lost 3 bases and the V segment lost 5 bases, leaving 5 bases of the junction unmatched. CDR3 size: 16 residues. Germline V gives CDR1 SEHNR, CDR2 FQNEAQ (reference sequence).

The J gene is TRBJ2-5, the V gene TRBV30, with 9 positions matching TRBD1. Germline assignment: CDR1 GTSNPN and CDR2 SVGIG (reference sequence). Losses at the gene ends were 3 bases for V and 5 bases for J; bases not matched to a gene: 13. There are 16 residues in the CDR3. CDR3 DNA sequence: TGTGCCTGGAGAGCAGCAGGACAGGGGCTGTGGGAGACCCAGTACTTC. Its translation: CAWRAAGQGLWETQYF.

The sample holds a few counts of this clone. This chain uses TRBV5-1 with TRBJ2-1, with 8 bases that match TRBD2. Looked up from germline, CDR1 is SGHRS and CDR2 is YFSETQ. V lost 7 bases to trimming and J lost 6 bases; unmatched junction nucleotides: 9. The CDR3 spans 14 residues. CDR3 in DNA: TGCGCCAGCTCACCGGGACTAGTTATCAATGAGCAGTTCTTC. Residues: CASSPGLVINEQFF.

This clone was seen a few times. This sequence joins TRBV7-8 and TRBJ2-1; D remains ambiguous. The CDR3 covers 13 residues. The V end lost 2 bases, the J end lost 3 bases, and 5 bases lay between the germline ends. Germline V lookup: CDR1 SGHVS, CDR2 FQNEAQ. The CDR3 sequence: CASSLTSYNEQFF. The DNA for the CDR3 is TGTGCCAGCAGCTTAACCAGCTACAATGAGCAGTTCTTC.

In its sample, this clone was seen a few times. The genes are TRBV6-5 and TRBJ1-2; maybe TRBD1 (6 bases). V dropped 6 bases and J dropped 2 bases, with 10 bases sitting between them. CDR3 length: 13 amino acids. The germline V gene encodes CDR1 MNHEY and CDR2 SVGAGI. The CDR3 DNA sequence: TGTGCCAGCAGGGAACAGGGAAACTATGGCTACACCTTC. It encodes CASREQGNYGYTF.

This clone has more than one count but fewer than ten. This chain's CDR3 is CASSVDARTSENNEQFF. The CDR3 bases are TGTGCCAGCAGCGTAGACGCCCGGACTAGCGAGAACAATGAGCAGTTCTTC. The rearrangement links TRBV9 to TRBJ2-1; 9 bases fit TRBD2. Trimming cost V 0 bases and J 5 bases; bases outside gene matches: 9. The CDR3 is 17 amino acids. Germline lookup yields CDR1 SGDLS and CDR2 YYNGEE.

This clone was seen only a few times. V and J are TRBV21-1 and TRBJ1-1. TRBV21-1 is designated a pseudogene. This CDR3 is 15 amino acids long. CDR3 amino acids: CASSERRRGNTEAFF. The CDR3, as DNA: TGTGCCAGCAGCGAAAGGCGTCGGGGGAACACTGAAGCTTTCTTT.

The chain recombines TRBV2 with TRBJ2-1; TRBD2 agrees at 13 bases. J was trimmed by 5 bases and V by 6 bases; bases with no gene match: 10. Germline values: CDR1 SNHLY, CDR2 FYNNEI. The CDR3 loop spans 17 amino acids. CDR3 nucleotide sequence: TGTGCCAGCAGCCTGGGACTAGCGGGACAAGGGAACAATGAGCAGTTCTTC. As protein: CASSLGLAGQGNNEQFF.

The chain has TRBV29-1 and TRBJ2-3, with TRBD1 identical over 10 bases. The germline V gene has CDR1 SQVTM and CDR2 ANQGSEA. Trimming removed 5 bases from V and 4 bases from J; junction bases left unmatched: 6. CDR3 length equals 14 residues. The CDR3 sequence is CSVRLTGGPDTQYF. DNA of the CDR3: TGCAGCGTTCGGTTGACAGGGGGCCCAGATACGCAGTATTTT.

The V call is TRBV10-3, the J call TRBJ2-1, with D hard to call. Germline assignment: CDR1 ENHRY and CDR2 SYGVKD. Trimming took 5 bases from V and 7 from J, leaving 6 bases between them. The CDR3 length is 11 residues. The CDR3 DNA reads as TGTGCCATCAGTTCCTTGAATGAGCAGTTCTTC. Amino acid sequence: CAISSLNEQFF.

The chain is built from TRBV6-1 and TRBJ2-5; 10 positions agree with TRBD2. Germline V gene lookup returns CDR1 MNHNS and CDR2 SASEGT. J lost 6 bases, V lost 3 bases, and 13 bases had no gene match. This CDR3 is built from 17 residues. CDR3 in DNA: TGTGCCAGCAGTGAGGCCCCCAGCGGGAGGGCCTTGAAGACCCAGTACTTC. Residues: CASSEAPSGRALKTQYF.

The rearrangement joins TRBV21-1 to TRBJ2-7; the table's D gene call, TRBD1, was not cross checked with the DNA. TRBV21-1 is a pseudogene locus. The length of the CDR3 is 13 residues. The CDR3 spells CASITGSSYEQYF. Written as DNA, the CDR3 is TGTGCCAGCATTACAGGGAGCTCCTACGAGCAGTACTTC.

A note on this clone: Other DNA sequences from this sample encode an identical CDR3 as well. The J gene is TRBJ1-1, the V gene TRBV5-1, with unresolved D. CDR1 is SGHRS and CDR2 is YFSETQ in the germline V gene. V was clipped by 0 bases and J by 0 bases, with 3 bases between them. The CDR3 length is 13 residues. The chain's CDR3 is CASSLGMNTEAFF. For the CDR3, the DNA is TGCGCCAGCAGCTTGGGAATGAACACTGAAGCTTTCTTT.